The clone carrying this T cell receptor (beta chain) was detected only a few times. Its target is unknown. The data were obtained in a study of cytomegalovirus exposure and HLA in healthy donors. Study context: Among around 180 million T cells, an earlier analysis found roughly 110 million unique TCR beta sequences.

When sampled, the donors appeared nominally healthy, though they likely had unrecorded immune exposures. Study results and caveats: Generally TCR sequences proved uncommon, though certain public TCRs appeared in numerous donors.

PCR employed 60 Vbeta and 13 Jbeta primers. Clones were read by immunoSEQ multiplex PCR, and TCRdb kept only the in-frame ones, dropping some. The table records approximately 190,000 clones, around 85% of them present only once. In germline, CDR1 is WNHNN, CDR2 SYGVQD (reference sequence). This CDR3 contains 16 residues. The V gene lost 2 bases and the J gene lost 8 bases, with 21 bases spanning the gap. The clonotype comes from a man aged 45-60 years in good health and CMV-seronegative. The source material was PBMCs. The chain employs TRBV10-1 and TRBJ1-2; D possibly corresponds to TRBD1 (5 bases). The CDR3 DNA is TGCGCCAGCAGTGAGAGGGCTTTGGTGGGGGGGGAGGGCTACACCTTC. Amino acid sequence: CASSERALVGGEGYTF.